This is a list of T cell receptor beta chains from one sample in a study of cytomegalovirus exposure and HLA in healthy donors. TCRdb's copy holds only in-frame clones and misses some; the assay was immunoSEQ multiplex PCR. This repertoire includes 220,000 or so clones. Source material: PBMCs. Receptors were obtained from a girl aged 2 to 9 in good health and CMV-seropositive. CDR3s include the opening cysteine and the closing phenylalanine or tryptophan. A D gene is named only where the DNA matches it firmly.

TRBD1	TRBV6-5	TRBJ1-2	TGTGCCAGCAGTCCATACGGACAGGGAAGGTTCGGCTACACCTTC	CASSPYGQGRFGYTF
TRBD2	TRBV10-3	TRBJ2-3	TGTGCCACCCTCTACGGGACTAGCGGGAGACGGAAACCAGATACGCAGTATTTT	CATLYGTSGRRKPDTQYF
TRBD2	TRBV18	TRBJ2-7	TGTGCCAGCTCACCGGGAGGGAGAGGCTACGAGCAGTACTTC	CASSPGGRGYEQYF
-	TRBV6-5	TRBJ2-7	TGTGCCAGCAGTTACTCAACAGGCCTTAACTACGAGCAGTACTTC	CASSYSTGLNYEQYF
TRBD2	TRBV2	TRBJ2-1	TGTGCCAGCAGGAAGGGACTAGCGGGAGGGAGAAATGAGCAGTTCTTC	CASRKGLAGGRNEQFF
-	TRBV9	TRBJ2-1	TGTGCCAGCAGCGTTGGAGGGGCGGACAATGAGCAGTTCTTC	CASSVGGADNEQFF
-	TRBV5-1	TRBJ1-1	TGCGCCAGCGGCTTGGGCCTCGGAGGGACTGAAGCTTTCTTT	CASGLGLGGTEAFF
TRBD2	TRBV7-9	TRBJ2-1	TGTGCCAACAGCTCCCAAGGGACTAGCCGTTTGTCTCGGTACAATGAGCAGTTCTTC	CANSSQGTSRLSRYNEQFF
TRBD1	TRBV6-5	TRBJ2-7	TGTGCCAGCAGTTACGTGACAGGGAGCTACGAGCAGTACTTC	CASSYVTGSYEQYF
-	TRBV9	TRBJ2-3	TGTGCCAGCAGCGTGATGACTAGCACAGATACGCAGTATTTT	CASSVMTSTDTQYF
TRBD2	TRBV4-1	TRBJ2-7	TGCGCCAGCAGCCCCGGGGCTAGCGGAACCTACGAGCAGTACTTC	CASSPGASGTYEQYF
-	TRBV28	TRBJ2-3	TGTGCCAGCAGTTTAGGTGTCGGGAGCACAGATACGCAGTATTTT	CASSLGVGSTDTQYF
-	TRBV14	TRBJ2-1	TGTGCCAGCAGCCCTGGACACCCACTTGATGAGCAGTTCTTC	CASSPGHPLDEQFF
TRBD1	TRBV29-1	TRBJ2-7	TGCAGCGTTGAAAGGGGCACAGGGGAAGTTGGTTACGAGCAGTACTTC	CSVERGTGEVGYEQYF
TRBD2	TRBV27	TRBJ2-4	TGTGCCAGCAGACCCGACCGTTGGACTAGCGGGAAAGAAAACATTCAGTACTTC	CASRPDRWTSGKENIQYF
-	TRBV7-8	TRBJ2-1	TGTGCCAGCAGCTTAACGAGCAATGAGCAGTTCTTC	CASSLTSNEQFF
-	TRBV9	TRBJ1-1	TGTGCCAGCAGCCCCCTCGTTGGGAGGGGAGAAGCTTTCTTT	CASSPLVGRGEAFF
-	TRBV7-9	TRBJ1-4	TGTGCCAGCAGCTCCCTCAGGGGACCTAATGAAAAACTGTTTTTT	CASSSLRGPNEKLFF
-	TRBV20-1	TRBJ2-1	TGCAGTGGGGGAGTGGGTAATGAGCAGTTCTTC	CSGGVGNEQFF
-	TRBV30	TRBJ2-1	TGTGCCTGGAGCGGGTCCAATGAGCAGTTCTTC	CAWSGSNEQFF
-	TRBV6-1	TRBJ1-1	TGTGCCAGCAGTGGACCCTTTAGTATCGTCGGGGAAAACACTGAAGCTTTCTTT	CASSGPFSIVGENTEAFF
-	TRBV15	TRBJ2-7	TGTGCCACCAGCGCCCGGGACACCGGATTTTCCTACGAGCAGTACTTC	CATSARDTGFSYEQYF
-	TRBV5-1	TRBJ1-1	TGCGCCAGCAGCTTGGGGCAGGGTTATATGAACACTGAAGCTTTCTTT	CASSLGQGYMNTEAFF
-	TRBV6-1	TRBJ1-5	TGTGCCAGCGCAGGGGTGAGCAATCAGCCCCAGCATTTT	CASAGVSNQPQHF
TRBD1	TRBV19	TRBJ2-2	TGTGCCAGTAGTACATACAGGGGGGACGGGGAGCTGTTTTTT	CASSTYRGDGELFF
TRBD2	TRBV28	TRBJ2-7	TGTGCCAGCGTAGCGGGAGGGCCCGACGAGCAGTACTTC	CASVAGGPDEQYF
-	TRBV13	TRBJ1-6	TGTGCCAGCAGCTCGGGACCTTTAGGAGGGAATTCACCCCTCCACTTT	CASSSGPLGGNSPLHF
TRBD2	TRBV7-2	TRBJ2-7	TGTGCCAGCAGCCCACCTAGCGGAAGCTCCTACGAGCAGTACTTC	CASSPPSGSSYEQYF
-	TRBV15	TRBJ2-2	TGTGCCACCAGCAGAGTACATGAATTGTACACCGGGGAGCTGTTTTTT	CATSRVHELYTGELFF
TRBD1	TRBV29-1	TRBJ2-7	TGCAGCGTTGGACAGGGAACCTACGAGCAGTACTTC	CSVGQGTYEQYF
-	TRBV30	TRBJ2-1	TGTGCCTGGAGTGAGGGGGAGACACGGGGTTACAATGAGCAGTTCTTC	CAWSEGETRGYNEQFF
-	TRBV11-2	TRBJ2-5	TGTGCCAGCAGCTTAGGGACTAAAGAGACCCAGTACTTC	CASSLGTKETQYF
-	TRBV28	TRBJ2-6	TGTGCCAGCAGCCCAGAAGTAAAGCAGGGGAAGGGGGCCAACGTCCTGACTTTC	CASSPEVKQGKGANVLTF
-	TRBV12-5	TRBJ2-3	TGTGCTAGTGGTTTGGAAGGGGCGCAGTATTTT	CASGLEGAQYF
TRBD1	TRBV12-5	TRBJ1-1	TGTGCTAGTGGTTTGGGAGGGGGCTCTGAAGCTTTCTTT	CASGLGGGSEAFF
-	TRBV6-1	TRBJ2-7	TGTGCCACCACCAAACCTAGCGACTACGAGCAGTACTTC	CATTKPSDYEQYF
TRBD2	TRBV19	TRBJ2-1	TGTGCCAGTAGTGTAAAGCGGGGGGGGGCTTACAATGAGCAGTTCTTC	CASSVKRGGAYNEQFF
-	TRBV10-2	TRBJ2-3	TGCGCCAGCAGTGAGTCCCCAGGGGAAAGCACAGATACGCAGTATTTT	CASSESPGESTDTQYF
TRBD1	TRBV6-1	TRBJ2-5	TGTGCCAGCAGTAATGGACAGGGAGGCCAAGAGACCCAGTACTTC	CASSNGQGGQETQYF
TRBD1	TRBV10-3	TRBJ2-5	TGTGCCATCAGTGGCACCACCGCGGACAGGGGAGGAGAGACCCAGTACTTC	CAISGTTADRGGETQYF
TRBD1	TRBV2	TRBJ1-3	TGTGCCCTGACTGGGACAGGGAGAAACACCATATATTTT	CALTGTGRNTIYF
-	TRBV27	TRBJ2-2	TGTGCCAGCAGTTTTATAGGGGAGCTGTTTTTT	CASSFIGELFF
TRBD1	TRBV7-2	TRBJ1-3	TGTGCCAGCAGCTTAGCGGGCACAGGGGAAACCATATATTTT	CASSLAGTGETIYF
TRBD2	TRBV7-2	TRBJ2-5	TGTGCCAGCAGCTTAGGCCTAGGGGAGGGCCCAGAGCAGTACTTC	CASSLGLGEGPEQYF
TRBD1	TRBV19	TRBJ1-2	TGTGCCAGTAGTGGGGGACAGATGAACTATGGCTACACCTTC	CASSGGQMNYGYTF
-	TRBV5-1	TRBJ1-1	TGCGCCAGCAGCTTCCTAGTAGAGAACACTGAAGCTTTCTTT	CASSFLVENTEAFF
TRBD1	TRBV5-1	TRBJ1-1	TGCGCCAGCAGTTTTACAGGGGGGACTGAAGCTTTCTTT	CASSFTGGTEAFF
-	TRBV27	TRBJ1-2	TGTGCCAGCAGTCCCGGGGAGGCAGGGTACTATGGCTACACCTTC	CASSPGEAGYYGYTF
-	TRBV5-4	TRBJ2-7	TGTGCCAGCAAAGCAGAGGGTACCCTCCAGCAGTACTTC	CASKAEGTLQQYF
-	TRBV7-9	TRBJ2-4	TGTGCCAGCAGCTTAGGAGGGACATACGATCTAGCCAAAAACATTCAGTACTTC	CASSLGGTYDLAKNIQYF
-	TRBV4-1	TRBJ2-5	TGCGCCAGCAGCCAAGACAGGCCGGAGACCCAGTACTTC	CASSQDRPETQYF
TRBD2	TRBV28	TRBJ2-1	TGTGCCAGCAGAGCCCAGGGACTAGCGGACAATGAGCAGTTCTTC	CASRAQGLADNEQFF
TRBD2	TRBV18	TRBJ2-1	TGTGCCAGCTCACCAAGACCGCTGACGGGAGGGCCCAATGAGCAGTTCTTC	CASSPRPLTGGPNEQFF
TRBD1	TRBV7-9	TRBJ1-1	TGTGCCAGCAGGAAAAGTTCGACAGGGTCCACTGAAGCTTTCTTT	CASRKSSTGSTEAFF
TRBD2	TRBV28	TRBJ2-7	TGTGCCAGCAGTCTACCACCCCCCGGGGGCCCTCAGCGGGAGACCTACGAGCAGTACTTC	CASSLPPPGGPQRETYEQYF
-	TRBV6-5	TRBJ2-7	TGTGCCAGCAGTTACTCGGCTGGCTCCTACGAGCAGTACTTC	CASSYSAGSYEQYF
TRBD1	TRBV19	TRBJ1-5	TGTGCCAGTAGTATTACCTGGACAGGGGGCTTTCAGCCCCAGCATTTT	CASSITWTGGFQPQHF
TRBD1	TRBV28	TRBJ2-3	TGTGCCAGCGGAATCACAGGGGTCGCAGATACGCAGTATTTT	CASGITGVADTQYF
-	TRBV6-5	TRBJ1-5	TGTGCCAGCAGTTACTCTGGGGGCGTCCAGCCCCAGCATTTT	CASSYSGGVQPQHF